The 18 T cell receptor beta chains presented below share a single source sample, sequenced in a study of naive and memory T cell subsets. Both TRBC1 and TRBC2 were covered by a beta constant-region primer of two equimolar oligonucleotides. Nested alpha and beta constant-region primers with the SP2 primer drove four PCR rounds on ligated cDNA. TCRdb passed the UMI-ligation and nested PCR reads through MiXCR, listing each CDR3 protein once. The repertoire consists of roughly 140,000 distinct CDR3 sequences, with about 20% occurring once and the leading ten covering 0.55% to 0.75%. The antigens of these receptors remain unknown. Overall study results and limits: Especially in CD8 cells, naive repertoires contained a few larger clonotypes, possibly CD45RA-re-expressing memory cells.

The sequenced material came from naive CD8+ T cells from blood. Receptors were obtained from a human donor in good health.

This clonotype was counted between two and nine times. The genes are TRBV5-5 and TRBJ2-7, with D perhaps TRBD2 (5 bases). This CDR3 spans 14 amino acids. V shed 0 bases and J shed 6 bases, with 13 bases lying between them. Per the germline V gene, CDR1 is SGHKS and CDR2 is YYEKEE (reference sequence). The CDR3 DNA sequence: TGTGCCAGCAGCTTGGAGGGAGTTGGCGTCGAGCAGTACTTC. This sequence encodes CASSLEGVGVEQYF.

This clonotype was seen repeatedly, ten times or more. V gene TRBV27 combines with J gene TRBJ2-3; D is perhaps TRBD1 (5 bases). This CDR3 region has 14 residues. Trimming removed 5 bases from V and 0 bases from J, with 9 bases in between. The germline gives CDR1 MNHEY, CDR2 SMNVEV (reference sequence). The CDR3 DNA follows: TGTGCCAGCAGTCAAGGACAAAGCACAGATACGCAGTATTTT. It is translated as CASSQGQSTDTQYF.

This chain connects TRBV29-1 to TRBJ2-7; TRBD2 matches at 8 bases. There are 13 residues in the CDR3. Germline CDR1 is SQVTM and CDR2 is ANQGSEA. Germline trimming cut 5 bases from V and 3 bases from J; bases unmatched to any gene: 6. The CDR3 loop is CSVSSGTFYEQYF. Written as DNA, the CDR3 is TGCAGCGTTAGTAGCGGGACATTCTACGAGCAGTACTTC.

CDR3 coding DNA: TGTGCCAGCAGCGAGGGGACCTCAATGAACACTGAAGCTTTCTTT. Residues: CASSEGTSMNTEAFF. The rearrangement joins TRBV9 to TRBJ1-1, with D tentatively TRBD1 (5 bases). The germline CDR1 and CDR2 sequences are SGDLS and YYNGEE. V dropped 3 bases and J dropped 0 bases, with 12 bases sitting between them. CDR3 length: 15 amino acids.

V gene TRBV27 combines with J gene TRBJ2-5; D is perhaps TRBD2 (6 bases). V dropped 7 bases and J dropped 2 bases, with 11 bases sitting between them. The CDR3 runs to 13 residues. Germline V gene lookup returns CDR1 MNHEY and CDR2 SMNVEV (reference sequence). The CDR3 protein is CASIPAGQETQYF. The DNA for the CDR3 is TGTGCCAGCATCCCGGCGGGGCAAGAGACCCAGTACTTC.

There are a few counts of this clonotype. V and J are TRBV28 and TRBJ2-7; D is possibly TRBD1 or TRBD2 (5 bases each). Trimming took 8 bases from V and 5 from J, leaving 13 bases between them. Germline assignment: CDR1 MDHEN and CDR2 SYDVKM. This CDR3 has 12 residues. The DNA for the CDR3 is TGTGCCAGCCGGGACCGATGGCACGAGCAGTACTTC. Translating gives CASRDRWHEQYF.

This clonotype turned up a few times. V and J are TRBV24-1 and TRBJ2-1, with D tentatively TRBD1 or TRBD2 (6 bases each). This CDR3 is built from 14 residues. Trimming pared 5 bases from V and 8 bases from J, leaving 15 bases between. Germline V gives CDR1 KGHDR, CDR2 SFDVKD. The CDR3 DNA follows: TGTGCCACCAGTGGTTCGGGGGCGGTGGATGAGCAGTTCTTC. This codes for CATSGSGAVDEQFF.

This chain uses TRBV19 with TRBJ2-3; 8 positions agree with TRBD2. V lost 6 bases, J lost 2 bases, and 7 bases stayed unmatched. CDR3 length: 15 amino acids. The germline V gene encodes CDR1 LNHDA and CDR2 SQIVND (reference sequence). CDR3 in DNA: TGTGCCAGTAGCCCGCGGACTAGCTTCACAGATACGCAGTATTTT. Protein sequence: CASSPRTSFTDTQYF.

A remark on this clonotype: A much more abundant neighbour one base away suggests this may be a read error. The missing conserved phenylalanine or tryptophan at the end of this CDR3 makes a read error likely. The chain employs TRBV29-1 and TRBJ2-7, with D unclear. Germline values: CDR1 SQVTM, CDR2 ANQGSEA. The CDR3 is 10 amino acids. The germline V and J ends were trimmed by 5 bases and 6 bases, with 8 bases remaining between them. The CDR3 loop reads CSVLAGEQYL. CDR3 bases: TGCAGCGTTTTAGCTGGCGAGCAGTACTTA.

There are a few counts of this clonotype. The chain joins TRBV14 to TRBJ2-7, with a tentative D call TRBD2 (6 bases). The CDR3 totals 15 residues. The germline V and J ends were trimmed by 2 bases and 2 bases, with 13 bases remaining between them. From germline, CDR1 is SGHDN and CDR2 FVKESK. The CDR3 spells CASSQPPGLTYEQYF. In nucleotides, the CDR3 is TGTGCCAGCAGCCAACCCCCGGGACTTACCTACGAGCAGTACTTC.

The J gene is TRBJ2-5, the V gene TRBV6-6; either TRBD1 or TRBD2 may supply D (5 bases each). The germline V and J ends were trimmed by 0 bases and 4 bases, with 6 bases remaining between them. This CDR3 spans 13 amino acids. The germline CDR1 and CDR2 sequences are MNHNY and SVGAGI (reference sequence). This chain's CDR3 is CASSYSRGETQYF. As DNA, the CDR3 is TGTGCCAGCAGTTACTCGAGGGGAGAGACCCAGTACTTC.

The V and J genes are TRBV28 and TRBJ2-1; 7 nucleotides align to TRBD2. The CDR3 is 16 residues long. Germline V lookup: CDR1 MDHEN, CDR2 SYDVKM. V lost 6 bases to trimming and J lost 8 bases; unmatched junction nucleotides: 16. This CDR3 reads CASRPQWEGLLDEQFF. CDR3 in DNA: TGTGCCAGCAGGCCCCAGTGGGAGGGCCTCTTGGATGAGCAGTTCTTC. Filled out from reference TRBV28 and TRBJ2-1, the complete variable domain reads DVKVTQSSRYLVKRTGEKVFLECVQDMDHENMFWYRQDPGLGLRLIYFSYDVKMKEKGDIPEGYSVSREKKERFSLILESASTNQTSMYLCASRPQWEGLLDEQFFGPGTRLTVL.

This clonotype was seen more than once but under ten times. The chain couples TRBV28 to TRBJ2-7; 11 bases match TRBD2. The CDR3 runs to 15 residues. CDR1 is MDHEN, CDR2 SYDVKM, per germline. V gave up 4 bases and J gave up 1 base; unmatched junction bases: 3. DNA of the CDR3: TGTGCCAGCAGTTGGACTAGCGGGTTTTCCTACGAGCAGTACTTC. It encodes CASSWTSGFSYEQYF. The full variable domain, its missing parts supplied by reference TRBV28 and TRBJ2-7, is DVKVTQSSRYLVKRTGEKVFLECVQDMDHENMFWYRQDPGLGLRLIYFSYDVKMKEKGDIPEGYSVSREKKERFSLILESASTNQTSMYLCASSWTSGFSYEQYFGPGTRLTVT.

V gene TRBV28 combines with J gene TRBJ2-2; D may be TRBD1 or TRBD2 (5 bases each). V lost 6 bases to trimming and J lost 0 bases, with 14 bases between them. From germline, CDR1 is MDHEN and CDR2 SYDVKM. The CDR3 is made up of 16 amino acids. CDR3 sequence (DNA): TGTGCCAGCAGCCCCAGAGGGGACCCGAACACCGGGGAGCTGTTTTTT. Translating it yields CASSPRGDPNTGELFF.

This clonotype was observed a few times. The chain has TRBV12-3 or TRBV12-4 and TRBJ2-7, with 11 bases identical to TRBD1. V dropped 4 bases and J dropped 3; count of bases not matched to a gene: 8. The CDR3 has 16 amino acids. The CDR3 sequence is CASSYTWDRGFYEQYF. In nucleotides, the CDR3 is TGTGCCAGCAGTTACACTTGGGACAGGGGGTTCTACGAGCAGTACTTC.

This clonotype turned up a few times. This chain uses TRBV2 with TRBJ2-3, with TRBD1 identical over 7 bases. CDR1 is SNHLY and CDR2 is FYNNEI in the germline V gene. The ends lost 7 bases at V and 0 bases at J; junction bases unmatched: 7. The CDR3 is made up of 15 amino acids. DNA for the CDR3: TGTGCCAGCACTACCGGGACAGTGAGCACAGATACGCAGTATTTT. It codes for CASTTGTVSTDTQYF.

CDR3 bases: TGCGCCAGCAGCCTCATTACCAGAGACACCGGGGAGCTGTTTTTT. Translation: CASSLITRDTGELFF. The chain uses TRBV4-1 and TRBJ2-2; D gene uncertain. This CDR3 comprises 15 residues. The V gene's germline CDR1 is MGHRA and CDR2 YSYEKL. The V gene lost 4 bases and the J gene lost 3 bases, with 12 bases spanning the gap.

The chain carries TRBV12-5 and TRBJ2-3; D is uncertain. CDR3 size: 11 residues. Deletions cut 6 bases from V and 7 bases from J, with 8 bases between. Germline-derived CDR1 and CDR2 are LGHNT and FRNRAP. The CDR3 here is CASGWTYTQYF. The DNA of the CDR3 is TGTGCTAGTGGCTGGACCTATACGCAGTATTTT.